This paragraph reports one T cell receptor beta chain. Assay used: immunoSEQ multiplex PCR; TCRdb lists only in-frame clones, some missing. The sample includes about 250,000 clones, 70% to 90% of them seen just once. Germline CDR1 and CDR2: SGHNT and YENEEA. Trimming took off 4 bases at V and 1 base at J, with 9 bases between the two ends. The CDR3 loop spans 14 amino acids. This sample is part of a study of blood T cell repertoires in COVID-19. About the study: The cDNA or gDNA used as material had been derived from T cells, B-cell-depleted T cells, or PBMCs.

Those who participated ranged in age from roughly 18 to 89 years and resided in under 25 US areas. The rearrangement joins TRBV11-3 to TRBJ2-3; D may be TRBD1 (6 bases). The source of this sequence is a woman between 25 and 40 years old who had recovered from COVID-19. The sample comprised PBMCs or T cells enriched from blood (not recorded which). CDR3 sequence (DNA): TGTGCCAGCAGCTCAAGACAGGGCACAGATACGCAGTATTTT. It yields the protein CASSSRQGTDTQYF.